These T cell receptor beta chains were read from a single sample in a study of T cells in Graves' hyperthyroidism and ophthalmopathy. TCRdb processed the multiplex PCR reads anew with MiXCR; each CDR3 protein has one entry. The repertoire has fewer than 600,000 distinct CDR3 sequences, roughly an eighth of them found once; the top ten carry 17%. Sequenced sample: blood. The receptors stem from a woman aged 18-30 years with Graves' hyperthyroidism. The CDR3 runs from the conserved cysteine through the conserved F or W. A D gene is named only where the DNA matches it firmly. Each size is once, few, many, or a class for an expanded clone.

v_call	clone_size	j_call	d_call	cdr3_nt	cdr3_aa
TRBV24-1	many	TRBJ2-1	TRBD2	TGTGCCACCAGTGATTCCAGCGGGGGCTACTACAATGAGCAGTTCTTC	CATSDSSGGYYNEQFF
TRBV2	many	TRBJ1-6	TRBD1	TGTGCCAGCAGTGAACAGACAGGGGAAAACTCACCCCTCCACTTT	CASSEQTGENSPLHF
TRBV12-3/TRBV12-4	many	TRBJ1-2	.	TGTGCCAGCAGTTGGGGACTCCGGAGGGGCTATGGCTACACCTTC	CASSWGLRRGYGYTF
TRBV10-3	many	TRBJ1-1	TRBD1	TGTGCCATCAGGAGACAGGGTTTAGACACTGAAGCTTTCTTT	CAIRRQGLDTEAFF
TRBV4-2	many	TRBJ2-7	TRBD1	TGTGCCAGCAGCGCCCGGACAGGGGTGGACGAGCAGTACTTC	CASSARTGVDEQYF
TRBV5-8	few	TRBJ1-3	.	TGTGCCAGCAGCTTGTACGAGTTCTCTGGAAACACCATATATTTT	CASSLYEFSGNTIYF
TRBV19	few	TRBJ1-3	.	TGTGCCAGTACCCCATATGGACTTCCTTCTGGAAACACCATATATTTT	CASTPYGLPSGNTIYF
TRBV12-3/TRBV12-4	many	TRBJ1-1	.	TGTGCCAGCAGTTTGGGCTGGGGACCCAACCGGGCTTTCTTT	CASSLGWGPNRAFF
TRBV7-2	many	TRBJ2-1	.	TGTGCCAGCAGCTGGGGCTGGACAAGCGAGCAGTTCTTC	CASSWGWTSEQFF
TRBV24-1	many	TRBJ1-1	TRBD1	TGTGCCACCAGTGATGTGACATGGGACAGAGGTTTGTCGGACACTGAAGCTTTCTTT	CATSDVTWDRGLSDTEAFF
TRBV20-1	few	TRBJ1-2	.	TGCAGTGCCCGGTTCGAAGGCACGGGGGGCTATGGCTACACCTTC	CSARFEGTGGYGYTF
TRBV19	few	TRBJ1-5	.	TGTGCCAGTAGTATTGGGACCGCGGGCAATCAGCCCCAGCATTTT	CASSIGTAGNQPQHF
TRBV3-1	few	TRBJ2-2	TRBD2	TGTGCCAGCAGCTTTGGGACTAGCCCAACCGGGGAGCTGTCTTTT	CASSFGTSPTGELSF
TRBV15	many	TRBJ1-1	.	TGTGCCACCAGCAGAGGGGATCGGGACACTGAAGCTTTCTTT	CATSRGDRDTEAFF
TRBV3-1	few	TRBJ1-4	TRBD1	TGTGCCAGCACCAATGGACAGGGCGACGAAAAACTGTTTTTT	CASTNGQGDEKLFF